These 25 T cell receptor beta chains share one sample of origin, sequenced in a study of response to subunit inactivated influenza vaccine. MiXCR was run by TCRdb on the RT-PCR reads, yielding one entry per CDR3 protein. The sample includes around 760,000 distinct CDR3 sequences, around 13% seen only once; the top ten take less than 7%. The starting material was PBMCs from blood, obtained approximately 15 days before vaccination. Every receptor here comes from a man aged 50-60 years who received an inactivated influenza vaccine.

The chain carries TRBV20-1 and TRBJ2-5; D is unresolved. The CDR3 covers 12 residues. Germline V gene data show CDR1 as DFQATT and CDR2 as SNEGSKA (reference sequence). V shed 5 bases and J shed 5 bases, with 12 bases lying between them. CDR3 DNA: TGCAGTGCTGGAACACCCCGGGAGACCCAGTACTTC. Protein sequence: CSAGTPRETQYF.

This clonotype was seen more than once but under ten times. CDR3 sequence (DNA): TGTGCCAGCAGCCAAGAGATTGGTGTAGCGACAGATACGCAGTATTTT. Translated: CASSQEIGVATDTQYF. The V gene is TRBV3-1, the J gene TRBJ2-3; TRBD2 might be the D (5 bases). The CDR3 is 16 residues long. V shed 0 bases and J shed 3 bases, with 13 bases lying between them. Germline CDR1 reads LGHDT; CDR2 reads YNNKEL (reference sequence).

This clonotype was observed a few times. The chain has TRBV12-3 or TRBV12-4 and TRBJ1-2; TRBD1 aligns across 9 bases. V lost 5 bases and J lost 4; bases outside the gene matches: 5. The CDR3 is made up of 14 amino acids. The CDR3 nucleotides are TGTGCCAGCAGTAAGGGACAGGGAATCTATGGCTACACCTTC. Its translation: CASSKGQGIYGYTF.

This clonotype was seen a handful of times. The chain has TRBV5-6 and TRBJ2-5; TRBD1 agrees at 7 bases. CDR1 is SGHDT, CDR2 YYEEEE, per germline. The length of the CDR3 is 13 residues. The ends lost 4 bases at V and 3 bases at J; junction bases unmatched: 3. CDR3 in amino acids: CASSLTGKETQYF. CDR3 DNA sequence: TGTGCCAGCAGCCTGACAGGGAAAGAGACCCAGTACTTC.

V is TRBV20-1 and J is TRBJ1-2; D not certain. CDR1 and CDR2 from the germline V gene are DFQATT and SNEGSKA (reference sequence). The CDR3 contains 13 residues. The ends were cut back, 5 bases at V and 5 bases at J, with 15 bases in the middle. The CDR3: CSAPSSMTYGYTF. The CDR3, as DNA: TGCAGTGCTCCAAGTAGTATGACATATGGCTACACCTTC.

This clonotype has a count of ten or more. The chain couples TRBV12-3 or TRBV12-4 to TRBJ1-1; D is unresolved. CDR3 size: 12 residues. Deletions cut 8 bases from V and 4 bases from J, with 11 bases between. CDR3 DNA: TGTGCCAGCGGGAGGGATTCCACTGAAGCTTTCTTT. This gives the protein CASGRDSTEAFF.

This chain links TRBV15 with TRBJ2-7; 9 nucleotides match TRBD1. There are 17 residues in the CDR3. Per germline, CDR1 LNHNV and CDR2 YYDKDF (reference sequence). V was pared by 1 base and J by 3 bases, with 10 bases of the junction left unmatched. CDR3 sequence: CATSRVGTGLGNYEQYF. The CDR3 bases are TGTGCCACCAGCAGAGTTGGGACAGGGTTAGGAAACTACGAGCAGTACTTC.

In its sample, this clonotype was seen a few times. The CDR3 DNA follows: TGCAGCGTTGAGGGACGGTTAGCAGGGACTGAAGCTTTCTTT. This translates into CSVEGRLAGTEAFF. V is TRBV29-1 and J is TRBJ1-1, with D perhaps matching TRBD1 (5 bases). The CDR3 spans 14 residues. Germline V lookup: CDR1 SQVTM, CDR2 ANQGSEA. Deletions cut 3 bases from V and 5 bases from J, with 16 bases between.

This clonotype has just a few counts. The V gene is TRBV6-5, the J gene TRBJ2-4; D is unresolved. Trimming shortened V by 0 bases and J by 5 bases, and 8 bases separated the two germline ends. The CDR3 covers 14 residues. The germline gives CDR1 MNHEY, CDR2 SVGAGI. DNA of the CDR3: TGTGCCAGCAGTTACTCCCCCCACCAAAACATTCAGTACTTC. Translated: CASSYSPHQNIQYF.

CDR3 region: CASSGRTGENNEQFF. The CDR3 DNA follows: TGTGCCAGCAGCGGAAGGACAGGGGAGAACAATGAGCAGTTCTTC. The chain couples TRBV9 to TRBJ2-1, with 9 bases that match TRBD1. Germline V gene lookup returns CDR1 SGDLS and CDR2 YYNGEE. V shed 3 bases and J 5 bases; nucleotides not matched to a gene: 6. The CDR3 is made up of 15 amino acids.

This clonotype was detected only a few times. CDR3 residues: CASSQDRLAGKQFF. The DNA of the CDR3 is TGTGCCAGCAGCCAAGATCGGCTAGCGGGAAAGCAGTTCTTC. V gene TRBV3-1 combines with J gene TRBJ2-1, with 9 bases lining up with TRBD2. With 0 bases clipped from V and 11 bases from J, the junction kept 5 bases outside the gene matches. Germline V gene lookup returns CDR1 LGHDT and CDR2 YNNKEL (reference sequence). The CDR3 consists of 14 residues.

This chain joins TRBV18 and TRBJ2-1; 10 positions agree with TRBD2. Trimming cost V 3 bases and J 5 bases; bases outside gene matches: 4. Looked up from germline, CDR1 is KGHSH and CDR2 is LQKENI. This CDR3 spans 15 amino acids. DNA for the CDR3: TGTGCCAGCTCACCCTGGACTAGCGGTCACAATGAGCAGTTCTTC. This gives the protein CASSPWTSGHNEQFF.

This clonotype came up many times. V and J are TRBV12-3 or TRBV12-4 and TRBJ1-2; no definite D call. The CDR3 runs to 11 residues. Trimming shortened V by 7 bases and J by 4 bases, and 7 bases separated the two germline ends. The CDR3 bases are TGTGCCAGCAAAGACTCCTATGGCTACACCTTC. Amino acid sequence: CASKDSYGYTF.

The CDR3 DNA sequence: TGTGCCAGCAGACTAGCGGGGGGGCGGTATGAGCAGTTCTTC. This sequence encodes CASRLAGGRYEQFF. The chain has TRBV12-3 or TRBV12-4 and TRBJ2-1; TRBD2 aligns across 13 bases. The CDR3 length is 14 residues. V trimming: 6 bases; J trimming: 8 bases; junction bases outside the gene matches: 4.

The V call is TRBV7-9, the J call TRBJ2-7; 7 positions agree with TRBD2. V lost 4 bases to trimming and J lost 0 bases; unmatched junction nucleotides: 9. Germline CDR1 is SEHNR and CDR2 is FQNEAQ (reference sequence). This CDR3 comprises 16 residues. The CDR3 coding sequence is TGTGCCAGCAGCTCTCTAGCGGCCGGGCCCTCCTACGAGCAGTACTTC. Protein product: CASSSLAAGPSYEQYF. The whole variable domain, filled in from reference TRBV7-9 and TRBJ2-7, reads DTGVSQNPRHKITKRGQNVTFRCDPISEHNRLYWYRQTLGQGPEFLTYFQNEAQLEKSRLLSDRFSAERPKGSFSTLEIQRTEQGDSAMYLCASSSLAAGPSYEQYFGPGTRLTVT.

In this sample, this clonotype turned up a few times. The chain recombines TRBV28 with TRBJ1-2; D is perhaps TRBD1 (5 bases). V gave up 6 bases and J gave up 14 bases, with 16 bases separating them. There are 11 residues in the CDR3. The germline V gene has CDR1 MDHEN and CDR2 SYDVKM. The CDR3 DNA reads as TGTGCCAGCAGGGGGCAGTTGGGTTGTACCTTC. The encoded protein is CASRGQLGCTF.

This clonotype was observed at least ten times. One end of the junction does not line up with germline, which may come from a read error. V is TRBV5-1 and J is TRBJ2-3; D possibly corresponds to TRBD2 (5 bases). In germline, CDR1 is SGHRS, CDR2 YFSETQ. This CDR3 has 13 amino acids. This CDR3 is CASSLERADTQYF. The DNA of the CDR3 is TGTGCCAGCAGCTTAGAGAGGGCAGATACGCAGTATTTT. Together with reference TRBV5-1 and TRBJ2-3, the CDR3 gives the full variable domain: KAGVTQTPRYLIKTRGQQVTLSCSPISGHRSVSWYQQTPGQGLQFLFEYFSETQRNKGNFPGRFSGRQFSNSRSEMNVSTLELGDSALYLCASSLERADTQYFGPGTRLTVL.

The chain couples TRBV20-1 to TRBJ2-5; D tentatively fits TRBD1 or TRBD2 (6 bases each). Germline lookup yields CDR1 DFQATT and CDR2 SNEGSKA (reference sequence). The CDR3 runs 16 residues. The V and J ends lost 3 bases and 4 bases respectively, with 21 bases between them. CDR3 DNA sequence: TGCAGTGCTAGCCCGGCGGGACGACGCAGGGGAGAGACCCAGTACTTC. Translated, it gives CSASPAGRRRGETQYF.

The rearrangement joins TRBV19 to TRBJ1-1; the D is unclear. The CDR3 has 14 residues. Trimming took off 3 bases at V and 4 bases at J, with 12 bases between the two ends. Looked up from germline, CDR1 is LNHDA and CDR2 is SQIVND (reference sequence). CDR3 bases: TGTGCCAGTAGTATGACGACGCTGGGCACTGAAGCTTTCTTT. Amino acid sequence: CASSMTTLGTEAFF.

Here the CDR3 reads CASSPRGGITEAFF. The CDR3 region has the DNA TGTGCCAGCAGTCCGAGGGGGGGCATCACTGAAGCTTTCTTT. The V and J genes are TRBV12-3 or TRBV12-4 and TRBJ1-1, with a weak D call TRBD1 (6 bases). This CDR3 is built from 14 residues. V was cut by 5 bases and J by 4 bases, with 14 bases left in between.

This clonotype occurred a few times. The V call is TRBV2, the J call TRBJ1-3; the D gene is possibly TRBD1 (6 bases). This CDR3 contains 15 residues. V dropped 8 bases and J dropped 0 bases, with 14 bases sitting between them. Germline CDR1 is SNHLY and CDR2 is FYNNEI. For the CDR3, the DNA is TGTGCCAGCTTATCCAGGGGACTCTCTGGAAACACCATATATTTT. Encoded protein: CASLSRGLSGNTIYF.

CDR3 sequence reads: CASIGSGGGSYEQYF. DNA of the CDR3: TGTGCCAGCATTGGATCCGGAGGTGGGTCCTACGAGCAGTACTTC. The chain employs TRBV7-9 and TRBJ2-7; perhaps TRBD2 as D (5 bases). Germline loops: CDR1 SEHNR, CDR2 FQNEAQ (reference sequence). The germline V and J ends were trimmed by 7 bases and 1 base, with 17 bases remaining between them. CDR3 size: 15 residues.

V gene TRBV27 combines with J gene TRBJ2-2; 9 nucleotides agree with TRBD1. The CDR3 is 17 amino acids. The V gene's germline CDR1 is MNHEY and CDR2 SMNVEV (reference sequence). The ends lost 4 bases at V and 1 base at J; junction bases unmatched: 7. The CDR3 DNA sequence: TGTGCCAGCAGTTCGGGCCCGGGACAGGGGAACACCGGGGAGCTGTTTTTT. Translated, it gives CASSSGPGQGNTGELFF.

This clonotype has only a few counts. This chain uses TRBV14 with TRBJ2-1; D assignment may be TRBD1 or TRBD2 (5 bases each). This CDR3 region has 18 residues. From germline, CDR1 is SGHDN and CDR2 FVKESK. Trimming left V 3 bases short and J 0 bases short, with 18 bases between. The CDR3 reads CASSHRPGRGVSYNEQFF. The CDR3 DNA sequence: TGTGCCAGCAGCCACCGACCCGGACGAGGGGTCTCCTACAATGAGCAGTTCTTC.

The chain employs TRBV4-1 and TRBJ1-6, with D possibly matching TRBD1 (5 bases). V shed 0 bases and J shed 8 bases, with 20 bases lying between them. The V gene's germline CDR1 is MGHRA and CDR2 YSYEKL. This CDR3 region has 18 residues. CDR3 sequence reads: CASSQDRSGQGFDSPLHF. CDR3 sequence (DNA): TGCGCCAGCAGCCAAGATAGGTCAGGGCAGGGTTTCGATTCACCCCTCCACTTT.